This TCR beta chain came from a study of prognosis after radiotherapy for stage I lung cancer. As for the study in general: The patients included over 13 who had newly diagnosed primary stage I lung tumors, along with about 5 others who had oligometastatic NSCLC after their primary tumor had been surgically resected.

Two-round multiplex PCR amplified TCR beta CDR3 from genomic DNA. Primers specific to each TRBV and TRBJ gene were used in first-round PCR. The authors ran second-round PCR with universal primers. TCRdb fed the multiplex PCR reads into MiXCR, producing one record per CDR3 protein. The sample carries roughly 25,000 distinct CDR3 sequences, under 60% recorded once. Whole-study results and caveats: A difference in TRBV and TRBJ gene usage was reportedly seen between patients with and without metastases.

Peripheral venous blood was drawn in roughly 6-milliliter volumes, with a draw taken at each of two separate time points. Concerning this clonotype: As yet, its antigen is unknown.

With 5 bases removed from V and 4 bases from J, the gap between germline ends came to 14 bases. This CDR3 is 14 amino acids long. CDR1 SGHNT and CDR2 YENEEA come from the germline V gene. The chain carries TRBV11-3 and TRBJ1-2; possible D gene TRBD1, 6 bases. This sample comprised PBMCs, obtained before or after stereotactic body radiation therapy (not recorded which). This receptor was obtained from a donor aged 50 or older with non-small cell lung cancer. The CDR3 spells CASSQGHCGYGYTF. The CDR3 DNA reads TGTGCCAGCAGCCAGGGGCATTGTGGCTATGGCTACACCTTC. Complete variable domain (other parts from reference TRBV11-3 and TRBJ1-2): EAGVVQSPRYKIIEKKQPVAFWCNPISGHNTLYWYLQNLGQGPELLIRYENEEAVDDSQLPKDRFSAERLKGVDSTLKIQPAELGDSAVYLCASSQGHCGYGYTFGSGTRLTVV.